Listed below are T cell receptor beta chains from one sample, sequenced in a study of blood T cell repertoires in COVID-19. Sequencing used immunoSEQ multiplex PCR; TCRdb keeps in-frame clones, though not all of them. The table lists roughly 200,000 clones, around 83% of them singletons. The sequencing input was peripheral blood. These receptors originate from a woman aged 25 to 39 with active or convalescent COVID-19. Both conserved end residues are part of each CDR3. A D gene is named only where the DNA matches it firmly. Size is stated for part of the rows, as once, few or many counts, or as a class when the clone is expanded.

d_call clone_size j_call v_call cdr3_nt cdr3_aa
TRBD1 NA TRBJ2-7 TRBV10-3 TGTGCCATCAGTAGATCCGGGACAGAACAATACGAGCAGTACTTC CAISRSGTEQYEQYF
NA NA TRBJ1-5 TRBV14 TGTGCCAGCAGCCCTTCGGGGTACAATCAGCCCCAGCATTTT CASSPSGYNQPQHF
NA NA TRBJ1-5 TRBV19 TGTGCCAGTAGTAAAGGTAGGCAGGGAGGGTATCAGCCCCAGCATTTT CASSKGRQGGYQPQHF
TRBD1 NA TRBJ1-5 TRBV4-2 TGTGCCAGCAGCCATGACACGGGACAGGGATGGCAGCCCCAGCATTTT CASSHDTGQGWQPQHF
NA NA TRBJ1-1 TRBV28 TGTGCCAGCAGTTTATCCGGGGTAAGGGCTGAAGCTTTCTTT CASSLSGVRAEAFF
NA NA TRBJ1-1 TRBV7-9 TGTGCCAGCAGCTCAGGTGTGAACACTGAAGCTTTCTTT CASSSGVNTEAFF
NA few TRBJ2-2 TRBV10-1 TGCGCCAGCAGGGCACAGAACACCGGGGAGCTGTTTTTT CASRAQNTGELFF
TRBD2 NA TRBJ2-4 TRBV28 TGTGCCAGCAGTTTACTAGCGGGAGGGCAAAACATTCAGTACTTC CASSLLAGGQNIQYF
TRBD1 NA TRBJ2-1 TRBV3-1/TRBV3-2 TGTGCCAGCAGCCAAGATCTAACAGGGACAGGGCCTTACAATGAGCAGTTCTTC CASSQDLTGTGPYNEQFF
TRBD2 NA TRBJ2-5 TRBV11-2 TGTGCCAGCAGCTTAGTACTAGCGGGAGGAGAGACCCAGTACTTC CASSLVLAGGETQYF
NA once TRBJ2-7 TRBV6-6 TGTGCCAGCAGTCTCATAGGGGGGAGGGACTACGAGCAGTACTTC CASSLIGGRDYEQYF
NA NA TRBJ2-3 TRBV27 TGTGCCAGCAGTTTATCGGGTAGCAGATCCCCCACAGATACGCAGTATTTT CASSLSGSRSPTDTQYF
TRBD1 many TRBJ2-7 TRBV10-2 TGCCCCACCACCACGACAGGGGGGTTCTACGAGCAGTACTTC CPTTTTGGFYEQYF
NA NA TRBJ1-5 TRBV11-2 TGTGCCAGCAGCGAGGACCTAGCGCCCAATCAGCCCCAGCATTTT CASSEDLAPNQPQHF
TRBD1 NA TRBJ1-2 TRBV27 TGTGCCAGCAGTGCACAGGGGTTGGGCTACACCTTC CASSAQGLGYTF
TRBD1 few TRBJ1-1 TRBV27 TGTGCCAGCAGTCCGTTTCAAGTACAGGGGATGAACACTGAAGCTTTCTTT CASSPFQVQGMNTEAFF
NA NA TRBJ1-2 TRBV7-9 TGTGCCAGCAGCAACAGGGCTGGGAGCTATGGCTACACCTTC CASSNRAGSYGYTF
TRBD1 once TRBJ1-3 TRBV6-1 TGTGCCAGCAGTGAAGGGACAGGGACTGGAAACACCATATATTTT CASSEGTGTGNTIYF
TRBD2 NA TRBJ2-7 TRBV28 TGTGCCAGCAGTCCCTGGACTAGCGGGAGAGTGGGTACCTACGAGCAGTACTTC CASSPWTSGRVGTYEQYF
TRBD1 NA TRBJ1-2 TRBV3-1/TRBV3-2 TGTGCCAGCAGCCAAGATGCGGACAGGGCCGTCGTTGGCTACACCTTC CASSQDADRAVVGYTF
NA NA TRBJ1-1 TRBV10-1 TGCGCCAGCAGTGAATCCAGAAACACTGAAGCTTTCTTT CASSESRNTEAFF
NA once TRBJ1-4 TRBV29-1 TGCAGCGCCGGGGGATTTGGCAATGAAAAACTGTTTTTT CSAGGFGNEKLFF
NA NA TRBJ1-3 TRBV28 TGTGCCAGCCGGGGGGCCCTGGGGCCTGGAAACACCATATATTTT CASRGALGPGNTIYF
NA NA TRBJ1-2 TRBV19 TGTGCCAGTAGTATCCGACAGGACCCGAACTATGGCTACACCTTC CASSIRQDPNYGYTF
NA NA TRBJ1-5 TRBV6-5 TGTGCCAGCAGTCATACAGGTTCCAATCAGCCCCAGCATTTT CASSHTGSNQPQHF
TRBD1 NA TRBJ1-1 TRBV19 TGTGCCAGTAGTATAAACCTGGGACAGAAACTTGAAGCTTTCTTT CASSINLGQKLEAFF
NA NA TRBJ1-2 TRBV3-1/TRBV3-2 TGTGCCAGCGCTAACACGGAGCTGTACTATGGCTACACCTTC CASANTELYYGYTF
TRBD1 NA TRBJ2-7 TRBV5-1 TGCGCCAGCAGCATAGGACAGGGCGGGTACGAGCAGTACTTC CASSIGQGGYEQYF
NA NA TRBJ1-5 TRBV19 TGTGCCAGTAGTACACAGAGCCCCCTCGAACCCCAGCATTTT CASSTQSPLEPQHF
NA NA TRBJ1-1 TRBV18 TGTGCCAGCCTAAAAGAGAGCACTGAAGCTTTCTTT CASLKESTEAFF
NA NA TRBJ2-7 TRBV7-2 TGTGCCAGCAGAAATAGCGTCGGAGAGCACTACGAGCAGTACTTC CASRNSVGEHYEQYF
NA once TRBJ1-2 TRBV19 TGTGCCAGTAGTCCCCGACAGGTCGATAACTATGGCTACACCTTC CASSPRQVDNYGYTF
TRBD2 NA TRBJ2-1 TRBV18 TGTGCCAGCTCACCCGGTAGCGGGGCCCACAATGAGCAGTTCTTC CASSPGSGAHNEQFF
TRBD2 NA TRBJ2-5 TRBV4-1 TGCGCCAGCAGCCAAGAGGGAGGGCAGGGAAGCGCCCAAGAGACCCAGTACTTC CASSQEGGQGSAQETQYF
NA NA TRBJ2-7 TRBV27 TGTGCCAGCAGTTTAAAGGGGACACCTCACTACGAGCAGTACTTC CASSLKGTPHYEQYF
TRBD1 once TRBJ1-3 TRBV30 TGTGCCTGGAGTACAGGGGTCTCTGGAAACACCATATATTTT CAWSTGVSGNTIYF
TRBD2 once TRBJ2-7 TRBV7-2 TGTGCCAGCAGCCCCAGGGGCGGGGGGGCTCACGAGCAGTACTTC CASSPRGGGAHEQYF
NA NA TRBJ2-7 TRBV13 TGTGCCAGCACTTCCGGACTCCTTAATTACGAGCAGTACTTC CASTSGLLNYEQYF
NA once TRBJ1-1 TRBV27 TGTGCCAGCAGTTCCCCCGGACAGAGGACTGAAGCTTTCTTT CASSSPGQRTEAFF
NA NA TRBJ1-2 TRBV14 TGTGCCAGCAGCCCCACCGCGGGAAGGCATAACTATGGCTACACCTTC CASSPTAGRHNYGYTF
NA NA TRBJ2-1 TRBV5-6 TGTGCCAGCAGCCCCGTGGGGGGAAACTACAATGAGCAGTTCTTC CASSPVGGNYNEQFF
TRBD2 few TRBJ2-1 TRBV28 TGTGCCAGCAGTTCGGTACTAGCGGGAGGTCGGCATGAGCAGTTCTTC CASSSVLAGGRHEQFF
NA few TRBJ1-4 TRBV5-1 TGCGCCAGCAGCTTGGGGGGGCCCCCAGATGAAAAACTGTTTTTT CASSLGGPPDEKLFF
TRBD1 once TRBJ1-5 TRBV27 TGTGCCAGCAGAAACACAGGGGGAAGGGCCAATCAGCCCCAGCATTTT CASRNTGGRANQPQHF
NA NA TRBJ1-2 TRBV12-3/TRBV12-4 TGTGCCAGCCCCAACACCACTAACTATGGCTACACCTTC CASPNTTNYGYTF
NA NA TRBJ1-1 TRBV4-1 TGCGCCAGCAGCCAAGGTCCAGCGGGCACTGAAGCTTTCTTT CASSQGPAGTEAFF
NA NA TRBJ1-2 TRBV3-1/TRBV3-2 TGTGCCAGCAGCCAAAGTAGGAGGGGCGGGCCCGGGGGCTACACCTTC CASSQSRRGGPGGYTF
TRBD2 NA TRBJ2-5 TRBV3-1/TRBV3-2 TGTGCCAGCAGCTTTTCTAGCGGGAGCACCGAGACCCAGTACTTC CASSFSSGSTETQYF
TRBD2 NA TRBJ2-7 TRBV28 TGTGCCAGCAGTCCCATGATAGCGGGAGGGCACGAGCAGTACTTC CASSPMIAGGHEQYF
NA NA TRBJ1-6 TRBV5-4 TGTGCCAGCAGGCATACCGCGAGCTCCTATAATTCACCCCTCCACTTT CASRHTASSYNSPLHF
TRBD1 NA TRBJ1-2 TRBV9 TGTGCCAGCAGCGTAGTTGACCAGGGGGCAAGCGGCTACACCTTC CASSVVDQGASGYTF
TRBD1 NA TRBJ1-3 TRBV9 TGTGCCAGCAGCATGGGACAGGGGGGAAACACCATATATTTT CASSMGQGGNTIYF
TRBD2 NA TRBJ2-1 TRBV23-1 TGCGCCAGCAGTCAGGGAGGACTAGCGGGGGGCATCTACAATGAGCAGTTCTTC CASSQGGLAGGIYNEQFF